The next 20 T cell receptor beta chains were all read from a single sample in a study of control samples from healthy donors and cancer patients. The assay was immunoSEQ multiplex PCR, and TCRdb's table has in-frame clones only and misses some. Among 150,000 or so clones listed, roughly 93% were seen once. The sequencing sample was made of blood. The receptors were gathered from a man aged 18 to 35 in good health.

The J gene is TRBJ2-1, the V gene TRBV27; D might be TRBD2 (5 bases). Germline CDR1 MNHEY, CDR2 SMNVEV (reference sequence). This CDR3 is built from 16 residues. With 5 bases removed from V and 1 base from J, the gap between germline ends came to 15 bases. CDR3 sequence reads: CASSPFRTVSYNEQFF. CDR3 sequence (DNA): TGTGCCAGCAGTCCCTTCAGGACTGTTTCCTACAATGAGCAGTTCTTC.

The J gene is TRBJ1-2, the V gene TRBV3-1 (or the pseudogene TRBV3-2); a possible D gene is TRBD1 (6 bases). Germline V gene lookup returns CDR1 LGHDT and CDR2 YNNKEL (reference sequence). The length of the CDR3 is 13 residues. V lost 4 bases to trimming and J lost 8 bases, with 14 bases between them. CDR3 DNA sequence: TGTGCCAGCAGCCTTGAGGGGGGCCACGGCTACACCTTC. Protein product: CASSLEGGHGYTF.

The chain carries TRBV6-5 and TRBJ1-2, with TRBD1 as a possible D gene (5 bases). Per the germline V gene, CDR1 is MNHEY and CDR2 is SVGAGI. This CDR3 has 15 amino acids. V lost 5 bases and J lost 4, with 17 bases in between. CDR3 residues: CASSSTGGIAYGYTF. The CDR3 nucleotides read TGTGCCAGCAGTAGCACTGGGGGTATCGCCTATGGCTACACCTTC.

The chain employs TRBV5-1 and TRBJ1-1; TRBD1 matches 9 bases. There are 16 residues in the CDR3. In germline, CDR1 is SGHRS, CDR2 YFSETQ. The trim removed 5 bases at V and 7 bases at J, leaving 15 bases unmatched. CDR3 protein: CASSSDRGDRVGEAFF. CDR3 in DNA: TGCGCCAGCAGTTCCGACAGGGGGGACAGGGTTGGTGAAGCTTTCTTT. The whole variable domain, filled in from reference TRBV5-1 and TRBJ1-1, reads KAGVTQTPRYLIKTRGQQVTLSCSPISGHRSVSWYQQTPGQGLQFLFEYFSETQRNKGNFPGRFSGRQFSNSRSEMNVSTLELGDSALYLCASSSDRGDRVGEAFFGQGTRLTVV.

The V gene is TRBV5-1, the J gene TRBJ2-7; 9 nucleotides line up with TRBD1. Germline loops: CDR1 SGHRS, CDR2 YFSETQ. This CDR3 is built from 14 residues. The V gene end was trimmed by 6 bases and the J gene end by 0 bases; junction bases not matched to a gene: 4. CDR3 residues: CASTGTGSSYEQYF. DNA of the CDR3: TGCGCCAGCACGGGGACAGGGAGCTCCTACGAGCAGTACTTC.

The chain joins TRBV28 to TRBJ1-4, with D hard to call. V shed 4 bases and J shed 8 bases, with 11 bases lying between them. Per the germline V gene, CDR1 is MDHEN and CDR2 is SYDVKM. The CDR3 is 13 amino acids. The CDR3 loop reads CASSSPQIEKLFF. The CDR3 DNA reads TGTGCCAGCAGTTCCCCCCAGATCGAAAAACTGTTTTTT.

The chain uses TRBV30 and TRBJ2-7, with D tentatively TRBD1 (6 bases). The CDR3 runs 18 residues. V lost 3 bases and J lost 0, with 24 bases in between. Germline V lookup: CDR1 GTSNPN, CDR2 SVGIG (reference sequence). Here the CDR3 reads CAWSSKRYRARDSYEQYF. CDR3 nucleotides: TGTGCCTGGAGCTCAAAGAGATACAGGGCACGGGACTCCTACGAGCAGTACTTC.

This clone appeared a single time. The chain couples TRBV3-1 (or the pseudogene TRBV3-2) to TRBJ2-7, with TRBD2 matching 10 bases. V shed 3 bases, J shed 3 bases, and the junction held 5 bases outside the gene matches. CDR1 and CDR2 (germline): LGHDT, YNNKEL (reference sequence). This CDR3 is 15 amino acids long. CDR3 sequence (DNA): TGTGCCAGCAGCCATCATACTAGCGGGAACTACGAGCAGTACTTC. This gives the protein CASSHHTSGNYEQYF.

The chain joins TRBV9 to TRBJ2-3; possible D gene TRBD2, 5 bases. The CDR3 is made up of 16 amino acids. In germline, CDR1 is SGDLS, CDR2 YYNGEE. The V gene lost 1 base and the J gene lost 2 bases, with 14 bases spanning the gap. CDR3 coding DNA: TGTGCCAGCAGCGTATCTGCGGGTCTGGCCACAGATACGCAGTATTTT. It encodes CASSVSAGLATDTQYF.

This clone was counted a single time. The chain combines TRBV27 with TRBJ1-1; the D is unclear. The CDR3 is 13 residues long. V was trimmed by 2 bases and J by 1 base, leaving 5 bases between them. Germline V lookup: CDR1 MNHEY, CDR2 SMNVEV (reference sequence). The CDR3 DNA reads TGTGCCAGCAGTTTAATAAGGAACACTGAAGCTTTCTTT. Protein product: CASSLIRNTEAFF.

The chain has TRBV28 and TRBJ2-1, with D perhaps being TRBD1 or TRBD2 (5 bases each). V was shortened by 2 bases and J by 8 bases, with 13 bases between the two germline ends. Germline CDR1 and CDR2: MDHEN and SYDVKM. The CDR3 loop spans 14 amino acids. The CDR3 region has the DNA TGTGCCAGCAGTTTACGGGGCGAGTGGCATGAGCAGTTCTTC. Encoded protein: CASSLRGEWHEQFF.

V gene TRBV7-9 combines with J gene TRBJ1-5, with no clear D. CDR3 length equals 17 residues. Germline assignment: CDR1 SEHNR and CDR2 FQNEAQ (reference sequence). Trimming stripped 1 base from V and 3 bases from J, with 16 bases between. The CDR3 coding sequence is TGTGCCAGCAGCTTAGAAAGGGTCCAGAAGCTCAATCAGCCCCAGCATTTT. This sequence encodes CASSLERVQKLNQPQHF. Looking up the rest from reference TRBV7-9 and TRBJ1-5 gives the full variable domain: DTGVSQNPRHKITKRGQNVTFRCDPISEHNRLYWYRQTLGQGPEFLTYFQNEAQLEKSRLLSDRFSAERPKGSFSTLEIQRTEQGDSAMYLCASSLERVQKLNQPQHFGDGTRLSIL.

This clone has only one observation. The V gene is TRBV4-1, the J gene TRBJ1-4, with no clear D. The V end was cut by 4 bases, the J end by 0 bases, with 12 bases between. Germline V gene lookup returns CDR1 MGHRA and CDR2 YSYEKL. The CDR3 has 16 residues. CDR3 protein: CASSPESSATNEKLFF. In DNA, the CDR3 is TGCGCCAGCAGCCCGGAGTCGTCTGCAACTAATGAAAAACTGTTTTTT.

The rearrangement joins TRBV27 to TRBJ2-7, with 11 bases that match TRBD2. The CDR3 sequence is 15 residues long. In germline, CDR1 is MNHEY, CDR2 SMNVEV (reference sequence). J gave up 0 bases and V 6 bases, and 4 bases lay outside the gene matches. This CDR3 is CASRPGTSGSYEQYF. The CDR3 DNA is TGTGCCAGCAGACCCGGGACTAGCGGCTCCTACGAGCAGTACTTC.

CDR3 in DNA: TGTGCCTGGGTACGCGATGGAGGTTTTGGAAACACCATATATTTT. Translating gives CAWVRDGGFGNTIYF. The rearrangement uses TRBV30 and TRBJ1-3; D is ambiguous. Trimming left V 5 bases short and J 3 bases short, with 17 bases between. Germline V CDR1 and CDR2: GTSNPN, SVGIG (reference sequence). This CDR3 has 15 amino acids.

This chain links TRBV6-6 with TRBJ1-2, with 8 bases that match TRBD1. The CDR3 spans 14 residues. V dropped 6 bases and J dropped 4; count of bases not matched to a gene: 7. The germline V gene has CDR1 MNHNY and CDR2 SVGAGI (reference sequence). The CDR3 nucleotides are TGTGCCAGCAGCCAGGGGGCTCTAGGCTATGGCTACACCTTC. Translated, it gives CASSQGALGYGYTF.

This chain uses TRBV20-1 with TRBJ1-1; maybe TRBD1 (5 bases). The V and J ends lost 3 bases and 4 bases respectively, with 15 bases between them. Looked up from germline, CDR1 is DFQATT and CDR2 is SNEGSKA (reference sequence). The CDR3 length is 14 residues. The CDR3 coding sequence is TGCAGTGCTAGTCGAGATGGAAGGGGCACTGAAGCTTTCTTT. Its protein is CSASRDGRGTEAFF.

The CDR3 protein is CSVWTGLSGNTIYF. The CDR3 DNA follows: TGCAGCGTCTGGACAGGACTCTCTGGAAACACCATATATTTT. V gene TRBV29-1 combines with J gene TRBJ1-3, with TRBD1 matching over 7 bases. Germline CDR1 and CDR2: SQVTM and ANQGSEA. This CDR3 contains 14 residues. The V and J ends lost 6 bases and 0 bases, in that order; junction bases with no gene match: 5.

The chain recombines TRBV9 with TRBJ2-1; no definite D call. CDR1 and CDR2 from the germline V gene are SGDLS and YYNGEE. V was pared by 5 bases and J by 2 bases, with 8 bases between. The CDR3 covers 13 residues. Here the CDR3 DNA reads TGTGCCAGCAGTGCTAAAACCTACAATGAGCAGTTCTTC. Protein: CASSAKTYNEQFF.

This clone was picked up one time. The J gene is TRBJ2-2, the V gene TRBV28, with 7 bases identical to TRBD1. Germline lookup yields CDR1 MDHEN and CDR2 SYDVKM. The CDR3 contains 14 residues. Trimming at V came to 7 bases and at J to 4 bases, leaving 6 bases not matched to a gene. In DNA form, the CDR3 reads TGTGCCAGCACTCTGACAGGGCCCACCGGGGAGCTGTTTTTT. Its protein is CASTLTGPTGELFF. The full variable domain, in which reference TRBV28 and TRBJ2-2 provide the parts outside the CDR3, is DVKVTQSSRYLVKRTGEKVFLECVQDMDHENMFWYRQDPGLGLRLIYFSYDVKMKEKGDIPEGYSVSREKKERFSLILESASTNQTSMYLCASTLTGPTGELFFGEGSRLTVL.